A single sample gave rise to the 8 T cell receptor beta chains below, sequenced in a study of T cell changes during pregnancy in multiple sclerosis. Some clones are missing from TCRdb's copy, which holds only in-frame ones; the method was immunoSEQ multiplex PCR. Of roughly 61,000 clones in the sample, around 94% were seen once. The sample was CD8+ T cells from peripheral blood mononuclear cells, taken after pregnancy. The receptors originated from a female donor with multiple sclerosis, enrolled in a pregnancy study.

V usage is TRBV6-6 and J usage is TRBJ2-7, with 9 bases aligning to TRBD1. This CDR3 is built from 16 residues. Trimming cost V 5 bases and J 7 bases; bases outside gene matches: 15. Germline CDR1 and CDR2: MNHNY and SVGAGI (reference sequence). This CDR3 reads CASSARASGTGQEQYF. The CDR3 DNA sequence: TGTGCCAGCAGTGCTCGGGCCTCCGGGACAGGGCAAGAGCAGTACTTC.

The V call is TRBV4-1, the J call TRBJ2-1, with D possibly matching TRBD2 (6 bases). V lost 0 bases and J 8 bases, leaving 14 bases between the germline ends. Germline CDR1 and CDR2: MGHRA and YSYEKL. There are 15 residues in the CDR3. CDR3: CASSQDGGLVDEQFF. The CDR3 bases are TGCGCCAGCAGCCAAGACGGGGGATTGGTAGATGAGCAGTTCTTC.

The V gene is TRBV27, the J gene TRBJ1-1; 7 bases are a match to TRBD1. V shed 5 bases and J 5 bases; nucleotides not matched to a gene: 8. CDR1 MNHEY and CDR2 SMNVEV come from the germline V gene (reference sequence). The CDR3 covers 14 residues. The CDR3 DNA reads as TGTGCCAGCAGTCGTGCGACAGGGTGGACTGAAGCTTTCTTT. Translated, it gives CASSRATGWTEAFF.

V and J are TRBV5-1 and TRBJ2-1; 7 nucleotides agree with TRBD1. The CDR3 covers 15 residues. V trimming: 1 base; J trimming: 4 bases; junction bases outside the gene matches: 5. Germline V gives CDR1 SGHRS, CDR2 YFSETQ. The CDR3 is CASSLSRGPYNEQFF. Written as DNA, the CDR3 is TGCGCCAGCAGCTTGTCTAGGGGGCCTTACAATGAGCAGTTCTTC.

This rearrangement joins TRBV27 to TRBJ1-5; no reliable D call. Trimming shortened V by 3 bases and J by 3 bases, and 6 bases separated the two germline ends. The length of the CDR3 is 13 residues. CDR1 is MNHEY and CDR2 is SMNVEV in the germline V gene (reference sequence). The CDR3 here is CASSLSFNQPQHF. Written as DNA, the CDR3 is TGTGCCAGCAGTTTGTCTTTCAATCAGCCCCAGCATTTT.

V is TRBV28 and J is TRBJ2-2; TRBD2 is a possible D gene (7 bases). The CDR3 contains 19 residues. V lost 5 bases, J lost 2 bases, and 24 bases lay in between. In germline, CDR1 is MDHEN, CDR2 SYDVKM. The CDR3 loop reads CASSPFRGRAAVNTGELFF. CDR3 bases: TGTGCCAGCAGTCCCTTTAGGGGGAGGGCCGCTGTTAACACCGGGGAGCTGTTTTTT.

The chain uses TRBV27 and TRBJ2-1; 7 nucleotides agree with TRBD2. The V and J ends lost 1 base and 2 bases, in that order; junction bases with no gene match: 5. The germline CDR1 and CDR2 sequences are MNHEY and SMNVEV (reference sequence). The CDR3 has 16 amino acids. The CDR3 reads CASSLYPSGTYNEQFF. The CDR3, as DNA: TGTGCCAGCAGTTTATACCCTAGCGGCACCTACAATGAGCAGTTCTTC.

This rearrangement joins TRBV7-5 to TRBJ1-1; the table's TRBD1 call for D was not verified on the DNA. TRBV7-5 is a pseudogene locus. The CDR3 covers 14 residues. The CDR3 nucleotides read TGTGTCAGAAGCTTAGATCGGGACAGGGGGGCAGCTTTCTTT. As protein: CVRSLDRDRGAAFF.